This T cell receptor beta chain is drawn from a study of CD8+ T cells in alopecia areata. Extraction of RNA preceded its reverse transcription into cDNA, which served as the sequencing template. Profiling relied on immunoSEQ multiplex PCR, and the TCRdb table lists in-frame clones only, not all of them. The sample records roughly 4,300 clones, about 62% being singletons. As for treatment: oral pan-JAK inhibitor, 5-10 mg twice daily. Lesional scalp punch biopsies and peripheral blood came from alopecia areata patients. V lost 5 bases, J lost 0 bases, and 11 bases lay in between. Per germline, CDR1 SGHAT and CDR2 FQDESV (reference sequence). The CDR3 is made up of 14 amino acids.

The chain couples TRBV11-1 to TRBJ2-7; D is ambiguous. This clonotype originated in a human donor with alopecia areata. The specimen was skin, collected at week 4, from a patient treated with tofacitinib. The CDR3 is CASSTRRASYEQYF. The CDR3 DNA reads TGTGCCAGCAGCACGCGGAGAGCCTCCTACGAGCAGTACTTC.